This T cell receptor beta chain stems from a study of shared clonotypes between healthy human individuals. Points on this clone: Its antigen is not known.

The method was immunoSEQ multiplex PCR; TCRdb's version includes in-frame clones alone and lacks a portion of them. Among 150,000 to 200,000 clones, 85% to 95% were seen once, and the ten largest hold 0.067%. Trimming at V came to 2 bases and at J to 0 bases, leaving 4 bases not matched to a gene. The CDR3 is 15 amino acids. Germline V lookup: CDR1 MDHEN, CDR2 SYDVKM. Study results and caveats: The study generally estimated greater richness for naive than memory subsets. In having few donors, the study represented limited genetic and exposure-history diversity. Non-shared clonotypes had lower generation probabilities than those shared by all four donors.

Donors, without exception, were Caucasian adults residing in Nashville, Tennessee. The receptor's source is a woman in her 30s in good health. The rearrangement links TRBV28 to TRBJ2-7; 7 bases map to TRBD1. Specimen: naive CD4+ T cells sorted from blood. Subset: CD45RA+ positively selected. The CDR3 DNA reads TGTGCCAGCAGTTTAGGGACAGACAGCTCCTACGAGCAGTACTTC. Protein sequence: CASSLGTDSSYEQYF.